These 8 T cell receptor beta chains came from one sample sequenced in a study of T cell changes during pregnancy in multiple sclerosis. Clones were read by immunoSEQ multiplex PCR, and TCRdb kept only the in-frame ones, dropping some. The top ten clones hold about 11% of a sample with about 34,000 clones, 75% to 95% of them seen once. The material sequenced was CD8+ T cells from peripheral blood mononuclear cells, taken before pregnancy. These receptors came from a female donor with multiple sclerosis, enrolled in a pregnancy study.

The V call is TRBV6-5, the J call TRBJ2-7; a weak D match, TRBD1 (5 bases). The CDR3 length is 14 residues. In germline, CDR1 is MNHEY, CDR2 SVGAGI. V lost 0 bases, J lost 4 bases, and 10 bases lay in between. The CDR3 reads CASSYSGADYEQYF. CDR3 in DNA: TGTGCCAGCAGTTACTCTGGGGCCGATTACGAGCAGTACTTC.

The CDR3 sequence: CASSYGSGKPGNEQFF. CDR3 in DNA: TGCGCCAGCAGCTATGGATCGGGGAAGCCGGGCAATGAGCAGTTCTTC. This chain links TRBV5-1 with TRBJ2-1; a weak D match, TRBD2 (5 bases). CDR3 length equals 16 residues. Germline V gene sequence: CDR1 SGHRS, CDR2 YFSETQ. The V and J ends lost 3 bases and 6 bases respectively, with 19 bases between them.

The genes are TRBV19 and TRBJ1-5; 7 bases are shared with TRBD1. CDR1 is LNHDA, CDR2 SQIVND, per germline (reference sequence). The trim removed 6 bases at V and 0 bases at J, leaving 2 bases unmatched. This CDR3 is 14 amino acids long. The CDR3 loop reads CASRTGNSNQPQHF. DNA for the CDR3: TGTGCCAGTAGGACAGGGAATAGCAATCAGCCCCAGCATTTT.

V usage is TRBV6-1 and J usage is TRBJ2-3; D might be TRBD2 (6 bases). The length of the CDR3 is 15 residues. Trimming left V 3 bases short and J 2 bases short, with 12 bases between. Germline V gene sequence: CDR1 MNHNS, CDR2 SASEGT. The CDR3 DNA reads as TGTGCCAGCAGTGACGAAGCGGGTATCACAGATACGCAGTATTTT. This sequence encodes CASSDEAGITDTQYF.

CDR3 residues: CAIAADDLGAFF. CDR3 bases: TGTGCCATCGCCGCGGATGATCTAGGAGCTTTCTTT. The chain carries TRBV10-3 and TRBJ1-1; no clear D gene. This CDR3 is 12 amino acids long. Looked up from germline, CDR1 is ENHRY and CDR2 is SYGVKD. Trimming removed 8 bases from V and 10 bases from J, with 17 bases in between.

This chain joins TRBV12-5 and TRBJ1-4; 8 bases are a match to TRBD1. Trimming cost V 0 bases and J 0 bases; bases outside gene matches: 9. Germline CDR1 and CDR2: LGHNT and FRNRAP. The CDR3 contains 19 residues. In nucleotides, the CDR3 is TGTGCTAGTGGTTTGGTACTGCAGGGGGCCCACTCAACTAATGAAAAACTGTTTTTT. Translation gives CASGLVLQGAHSTNEKLFF.

This chain links TRBV30 with TRBJ1-3; 8 nucleotides match TRBD1. Germline CDR1 GTSNPN, CDR2 SVGIG (reference sequence). CDR3 length: 19 amino acids. V shed 3 bases, J shed 3 bases, and the junction held 19 bases outside the gene matches. The CDR3 protein is CAWSQTGAGAMAYGNTIYF. CDR3 bases: TGTGCCTGGAGCCAGACAGGGGCAGGGGCCATGGCCTATGGAAACACCATATATTTT.

The chain uses TRBV5-6 and TRBJ1-1, with 7 bases lining up with TRBD1. The CDR3 is made up of 14 amino acids. Germline CDR1 reads SGHDT; CDR2 reads YYEEEE. Trimming took 3 bases from V and 0 from J; bases not matched to a gene: 2. Written as DNA, the CDR3 is TGTGCCAGCAGCTGGGGACAGTTGAACACTGAAGCTTTCTTT. Translated, it gives CASSWGQLNTEAFF. The entire variable domain, with the rest obtained from reference TRBV5-6 and TRBJ1-1, is as follows: DAGVTQSPTHLIKTRGQQVTLRCSPKSGHDTVSWYQQALGQGPQFIFQYYEEEERQRGNFPDRFSGHQFPNYSSELNVNALLLGDSALYLCASSWGQLNTEAFFGQGTRLTVV.